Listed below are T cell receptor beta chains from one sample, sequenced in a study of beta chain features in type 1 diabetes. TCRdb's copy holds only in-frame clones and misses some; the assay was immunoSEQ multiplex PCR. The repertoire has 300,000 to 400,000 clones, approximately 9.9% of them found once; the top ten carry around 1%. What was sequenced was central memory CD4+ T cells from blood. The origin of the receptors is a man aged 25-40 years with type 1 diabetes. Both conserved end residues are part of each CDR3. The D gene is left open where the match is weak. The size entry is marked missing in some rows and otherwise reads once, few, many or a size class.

TGTGCCAGCAGCCTACAGGGACTAGTAGTTCCCAGCTCCTACAATGAGCAGTTCTTC	CASSLQGLVVPSSYNEQFF	NA	TRBD2	TRBJ2-1	TRBV11-2
TGTGCCAGCAGCTTAGAGCCGGCCTATTCACCCCTCCACTTT	CASSLEPAYSPLHF	NA	NA	TRBJ1-6	TRBV11-2
TGCGCCAGCAGCCCCACGGCAGGGGGATACGAGCAGTACTTC	CASSPTAGGYEQYF	few	TRBD1	TRBJ2-7	TRBV5-1
TGTGCCAGCAGCTTACAGGGCGGTTCTAGCGTCTATGGCTACACCTTC	CASSLQGGSSVYGYTF	NA	NA	TRBJ1-2	TRBV7-2
TGTGCCAGCAGAGCTTACCTGGGACAGGAGAGCTCTGGAAACACCATATATTTT	CASRAYLGQESSGNTIYF	NA	TRBD1	TRBJ1-3	TRBV7-8
TGTGCCAGCAGCTTAGGTCAAGGAGACTATGGCTACACCTTC	CASSLGQGDYGYTF	few	NA	TRBJ1-2	TRBV13
TGTGCCAGCAAAGGGCAGGGGGAAGGTTTTGAAGCTTTCTTT	CASKGQGEGFEAFF	NA	TRBD1	TRBJ1-1	TRBV25-1
TGCGCCAGCAGCCCAAGTCCCGGGACAGGGCCGGAGACCCAGTACTTC	CASSPSPGTGPETQYF	NA	TRBD1	TRBJ2-5	TRBV5-1
TGTGCCAGCAGTCGGACAGGGTCGATTAATGAGCAGTTCTTC	CASSRTGSINEQFF	NA	TRBD1	TRBJ2-1	TRBV2
TGCAGCACCGCACCCGATACTACGATATTGACGCAGTATTTT	CSTAPDTTILTQYF	NA	NA	TRBJ2-3	TRBV29-1
TGTGCCAGCAGCCTGGGGTTGACTTACGAGCAGTACTTC	CASSLGLTYEQYF	NA	NA	TRBJ2-7	TRBV5-6
TGCGCCAGCAGCGCTGACGAGGGCACTGAAGCTTTCTTT	CASSADEGTEAFF	few	NA	TRBJ1-1	TRBV5-1
TGTGCCTGGAGTGAGAGCCTAGCGGGGGGGCGCCAGTACTTC	CAWSESLAGGRQYF	few	TRBD2	TRBJ2-5	TRBV30
TGCGCCAGCAGCTCCTATACAGGGGACACTGAAGCTTTCTTT	CASSSYTGDTEAFF	few	TRBD1	TRBJ1-1	TRBV5-1
TGCGCCAGCAGCCAAGATGGGACAGGGGCACGGGAGCAGTTCTTC	CASSQDGTGAREQFF	few	TRBD1	TRBJ2-1	TRBV4-1
TGTGCCAGCAGCCAAGAGGGGGCTCATCAGCCCCAGCATTTT	CASSQEGAHQPQHF	NA	TRBD1	TRBJ1-5	TRBV9
TGTGCCAGCAGCTTAGGAACCAGGGAAGATACGCAGTATTTT	CASSLGTREDTQYF	many	NA	TRBJ2-3	TRBV7-9
TGTGCCAGCAGTTGGACAGGGGGAGCAGAGACCCAGTACTTC	CASSWTGGAETQYF	few	TRBD1	TRBJ2-5	TRBV6-5
TGTGCCAGCAGCGTAGGACAGGGAGGTACAGATACGCAGTATTTT	CASSVGQGGTDTQYF	few	NA	TRBJ2-3	TRBV9
TGTGCCAGCAGCCCGTCATCTACTAGCGGATTTTTCACAGATACGCAGTATTTT	CASSPSSTSGFFTDTQYF	few	TRBD2	TRBJ2-3	TRBV7-2
TGTGCCAGTAGTCCCCGACAGGGCACAGATACGCAGTATTTT	CASSPRQGTDTQYF	NA	NA	TRBJ2-3	TRBV19
TGTGCCAGCAGCAAGACGGGACAGGGCACAGATACGCAGTATTTT	CASSKTGQGTDTQYF	few	TRBD1	TRBJ2-3	TRBV7-9
TGTGCTAGTGGTTCAGGGTGGAACGAGCAGTACTTC	CASGSGWNEQYF	NA	NA	TRBJ2-7	TRBV12-5
TGTGCCAGCAGCGTACAGGGACAGAACACTGAAGCTTTCTTT	CASSVQGQNTEAFF	NA	NA	TRBJ1-1	TRBV9
TGTGCCAGCAGTCTGCAACAGGGGGATGGGGAGCAGTACTTC	CASSLQQGDGEQYF	few	TRBD1	TRBJ2-7	TRBV6-6
TGTGCCAGCAGCTTAGGACAGGCGGCGGGGGGGAACACTGAAGCTTTCTTT	CASSLGQAAGGNTEAFF	NA	NA	TRBJ1-1	TRBV7-2
TGTGCCAGCAGCGTAGCTACCGGTGGGGGATCACCCCTCCACTTT	CASSVATGGGSPLHF	few	NA	TRBJ1-6	TRBV9
TGTGCCAGCAGCGCGACAGGGGTGGTAGAGACCCAGTACTTC	CASSATGVVETQYF	few	TRBD1	TRBJ2-5	TRBV7-2
TGTGCCAGCAGCTTGGCCGGGACTTCTGGGGCCAACGTCCTGACTTTC	CASSLAGTSGANVLTF	few	NA	TRBJ2-6	TRBV5-5
TGTGCCAGCAGCCTACGGGTAGCGGGGGCAACCGATACGCAGTATTTT	CASSLRVAGATDTQYF	NA	TRBD2	TRBJ2-3	TRBV7-2
TGTGCCAGCTCACCGGGGGAAGGAGCCTATGGCTACACCTTC	CASSPGEGAYGYTF	few	NA	TRBJ1-2	TRBV18
TGTGCCAGCAGCCCCGAACAGGGACCGTGGGAGACCCAGTACTTC	CASSPEQGPWETQYF	NA	NA	TRBJ2-5	TRBV11-3
TGTGCCAGCAGTTTATTGGCGGGGGTGAACACTGAAGCTTTCTTT	CASSLLAGVNTEAFF	NA	NA	TRBJ1-1	TRBV27
TGTGCCAGCAGGGGTATAGGCACAGATACGCAGTATTTT	CASRGIGTDTQYF	NA	NA	TRBJ2-3	TRBV10-3
TGTGCCAGCAGGGTATCGGGGTCGAATGAAAAACTGTTTTTT	CASRVSGSNEKLFF	NA	NA	TRBJ1-4	TRBV2
TGTGCCAGCAGCCCTCGGACGGCCTCCTACGAGCAGTACTTC	CASSPRTASYEQYF	few	NA	TRBJ2-7	TRBV9
TGTGCCAGCAGCTTTGGGCTAGGTTCACCCCTCCACTTT	CASSFGLGSPLHF	few	NA	TRBJ1-6	TRBV7-2
TGCGCCAGCAGCCAAGAGGCCGGCGGACAGGGGGCGAGGGAGCAGTACTTC	CASSQEAGGQGAREQYF	NA	TRBD1	TRBJ2-7	TRBV4-3
TGTGCCAGCAGTTATTTTTCTAGCACAGATACGCAGTATTTT	CASSYFSSTDTQYF	NA	NA	TRBJ2-3	TRBV27
TGTGCCAGCAGCTTAGATCCCGGCGTCTACAATGAGCAGTTCTTC	CASSLDPGVYNEQFF	NA	NA	TRBJ2-1	TRBV11-2
TGTGCCAGCAGTTGGCTGGGCAAAAACATTCAGTACTTC	CASSWLGKNIQYF	NA	NA	TRBJ2-4	TRBV28
TGCGCCAGCAGCTTGGGGGTATTCGGGGCGACTGAAGCTTTCTTT	CASSLGVFGATEAFF	NA	NA	TRBJ1-1	TRBV5-1
TGTGCCAGTAGTGGGGGCCGTCGGGAGACCCAGTACTTC	CASSGGRRETQYF	many	NA	TRBJ2-5	TRBV19
TGTGCCAGCAGTCCCGCCGGGACTAGCGGGGGCTACGAGCAGTACTTC	CASSPAGTSGGYEQYF	NA	TRBD2	TRBJ2-7	TRBV27
TGTGCCTGGAGCCTAGGGAAGGTGGACTCCTACGAGCAGTACTTC	CAWSLGKVDSYEQYF	NA	NA	TRBJ2-7	TRBV30
TGTGCCAGCAGCACGGGGACTCCTAGCACAGATACGCAGTATTTT	CASSTGTPSTDTQYF	few	NA	TRBJ2-3	TRBV5-6
TGTGCCAGCTCACCACCGGTGTCGGGGGTGGCTGGAAACACCATATATTTT	CASSPPVSGVAGNTIYF	NA	NA	TRBJ1-3	TRBV18
TGTGCCAGCAGTTCTACAAGGGAAGGAAACACCATATATTTT	CASSSTREGNTIYF	few	NA	TRBJ1-3	TRBV28
TGCGCCAGCAGTCAGAACCCCCGGGACAGGGAGCCAGATACGCAGTATTTT	CASSQNPRDREPDTQYF	few	TRBD1	TRBJ2-3	TRBV23-1
TGCAGCGTTTCTCAGGGGGCTGTCGGGGGTTCAGATACGCAGTATTTT	CSVSQGAVGGSDTQYF	NA	TRBD1	TRBJ2-3	TRBV29-1
TGTGCCAGCAGCTTAGTTCTGGGGGCCAGCAATCAGCCCCAGCATTTT	CASSLVLGASNQPQHF	few	NA	TRBJ1-5	TRBV11-2